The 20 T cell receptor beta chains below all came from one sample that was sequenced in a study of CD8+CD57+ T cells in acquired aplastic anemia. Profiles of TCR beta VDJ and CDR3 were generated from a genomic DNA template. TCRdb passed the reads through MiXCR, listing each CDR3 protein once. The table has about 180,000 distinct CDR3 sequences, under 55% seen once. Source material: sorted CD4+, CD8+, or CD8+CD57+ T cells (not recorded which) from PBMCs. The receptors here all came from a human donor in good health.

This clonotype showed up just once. The CDR3 DNA sequence: TGTGCCAGCAGCGGGATGGGCACTGAAGCTTTCTTT. This translates into CASSGMGTEAFF. The gene calls are TRBV11-2 and TRBJ1-1; no reliable D call. The CDR3 runs to 12 residues. Germline CDR1 is SGHAT and CDR2 is FQNNGV. Trimming cost V 5 bases and J 4 bases, with 8 bases left between them.

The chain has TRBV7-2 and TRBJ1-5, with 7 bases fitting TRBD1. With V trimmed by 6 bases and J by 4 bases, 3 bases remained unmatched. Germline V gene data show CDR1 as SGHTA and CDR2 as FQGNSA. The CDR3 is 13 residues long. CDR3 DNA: TGTGCCAGCAGATCGGGACAGAATCAGCCCCAGCATTTT. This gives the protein CASRSGQNQPQHF.

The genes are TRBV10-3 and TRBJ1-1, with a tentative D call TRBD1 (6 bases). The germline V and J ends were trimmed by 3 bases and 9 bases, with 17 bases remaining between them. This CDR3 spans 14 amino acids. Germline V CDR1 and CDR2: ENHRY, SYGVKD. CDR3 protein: CAISEPTGTPKAFF. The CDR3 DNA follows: TGTGCCATCAGTGAACCTACAGGGACGCCTAAAGCTTTCTTT.

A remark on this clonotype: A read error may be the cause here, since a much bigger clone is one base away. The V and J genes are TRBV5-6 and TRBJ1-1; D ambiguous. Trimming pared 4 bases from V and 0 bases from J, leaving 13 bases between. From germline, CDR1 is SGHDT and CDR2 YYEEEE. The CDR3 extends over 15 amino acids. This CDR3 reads CASSGEGRLNTEAFF. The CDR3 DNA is TGTGCCAGCAGCGGCGAAGGACGACTGAACACTGAAGCTTTCTTT.

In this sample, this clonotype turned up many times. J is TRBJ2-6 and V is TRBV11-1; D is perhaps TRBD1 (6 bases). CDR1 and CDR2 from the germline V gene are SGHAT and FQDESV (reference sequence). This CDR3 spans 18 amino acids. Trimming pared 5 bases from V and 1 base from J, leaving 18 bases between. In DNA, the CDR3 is TGTGCCAGCAGCCGATCGGACAGTCGGAATTCTGGGGCCAACGTCCTGACTTTC. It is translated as CASSRSDSRNSGANVLTF.

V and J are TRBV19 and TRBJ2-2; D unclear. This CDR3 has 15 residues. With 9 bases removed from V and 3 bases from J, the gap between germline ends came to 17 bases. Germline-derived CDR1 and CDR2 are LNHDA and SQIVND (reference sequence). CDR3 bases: TGTGCCAGCAGCGCTTCGGGCCTTTACACCGGGGAGCTGTTTTTT. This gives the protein CASSASGLYTGELFF.

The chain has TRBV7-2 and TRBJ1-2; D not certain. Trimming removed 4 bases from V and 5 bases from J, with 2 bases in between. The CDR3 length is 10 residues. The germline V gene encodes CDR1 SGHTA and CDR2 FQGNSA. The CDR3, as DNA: TGTGCCAGCAGCTCGTATGGCTACACCTTC. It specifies CASSSYGYTF. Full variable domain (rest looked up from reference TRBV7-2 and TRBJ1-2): GAGVSQSPSNKVTEKGKDVELRCDPISGHTALYWYRQSLGQGLEFLIYFQGNSAPDKSGLPSDRFSAERTGGSVSTLTIQRTQQEDSAVYLCASSSYGYTFGSGTRLTVV.

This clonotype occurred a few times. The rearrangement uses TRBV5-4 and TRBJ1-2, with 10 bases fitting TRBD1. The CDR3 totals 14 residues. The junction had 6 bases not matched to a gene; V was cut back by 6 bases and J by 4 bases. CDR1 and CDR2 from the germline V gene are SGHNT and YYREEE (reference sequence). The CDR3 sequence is CASNDRGRGYGYTF. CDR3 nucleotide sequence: TGTGCCAGCAACGACAGGGGGCGAGGCTATGGCTACACCTTC.

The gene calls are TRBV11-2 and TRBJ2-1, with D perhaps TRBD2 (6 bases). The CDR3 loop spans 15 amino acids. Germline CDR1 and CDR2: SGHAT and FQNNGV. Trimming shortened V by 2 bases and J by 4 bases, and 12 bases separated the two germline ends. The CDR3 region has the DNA TGTGCCAGCAGCTTACGGCGGGGAAATTACAATGAGCAGTTCTTC. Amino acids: CASSLRRGNYNEQFF.

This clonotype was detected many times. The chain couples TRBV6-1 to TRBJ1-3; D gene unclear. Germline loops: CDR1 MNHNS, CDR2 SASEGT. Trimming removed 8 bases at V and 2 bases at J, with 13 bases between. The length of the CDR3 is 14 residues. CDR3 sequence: CASARKQAGNTIYF. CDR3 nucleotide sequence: TGTGCCAGCGCAAGGAAGCAGGCTGGAAACACCATATATTTT.

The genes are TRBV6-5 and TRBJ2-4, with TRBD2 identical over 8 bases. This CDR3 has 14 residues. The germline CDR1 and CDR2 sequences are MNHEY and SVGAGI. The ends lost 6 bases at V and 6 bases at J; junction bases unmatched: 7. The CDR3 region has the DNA TGTGCCAGCAGCTACGGGGGGGCGGCAAACATTCAGTACTTC. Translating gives CASSYGGAANIQYF.

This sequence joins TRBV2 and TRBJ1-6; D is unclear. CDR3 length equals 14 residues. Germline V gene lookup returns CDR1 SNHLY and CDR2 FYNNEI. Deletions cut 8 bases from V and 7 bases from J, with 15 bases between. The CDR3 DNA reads TGTGCCAGCCGCCGGGTTCTGCGAAATTCACCCCTCCACTTT. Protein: CASRRVLRNSPLHF. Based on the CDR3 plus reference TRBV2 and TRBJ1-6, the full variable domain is EPEVTQTPSHQVTQMGQEVILRCVPISNHLYFYWYRQILGQKVEFLVSFYNNEISEKSEIFDDQFSVERPDGSNFTLKIRSTKLEDSAMYFCASRRVLRNSPLHFGNGTRLTVT.

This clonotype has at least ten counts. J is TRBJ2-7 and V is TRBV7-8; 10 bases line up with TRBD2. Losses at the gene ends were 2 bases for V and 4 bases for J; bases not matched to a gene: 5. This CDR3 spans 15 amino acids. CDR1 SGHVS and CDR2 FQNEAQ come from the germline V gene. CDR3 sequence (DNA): TGTGCCAGCAGCTTACGGACTAGCGGAAGTTACGAGCAGTACTTC. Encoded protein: CASSLRTSGSYEQYF. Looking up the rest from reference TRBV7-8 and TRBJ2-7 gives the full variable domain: GAGVSQSPRYKVAKRGQDVALRCDPISGHVSLFWYQQALGQGPEFLTYFQNEAQLDKSGLPSDRFFAERPEGSVSTLKIQRTQQEDSAVYLCASSLRTSGSYEQYFGPGTRLTVT.

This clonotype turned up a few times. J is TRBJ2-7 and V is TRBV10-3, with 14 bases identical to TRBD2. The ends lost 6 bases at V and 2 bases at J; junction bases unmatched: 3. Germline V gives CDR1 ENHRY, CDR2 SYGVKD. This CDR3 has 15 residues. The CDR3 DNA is TGTGCCATCAGCGGGACTAGCGGGAGCGCCTACGAGCAGTACTTC. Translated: CAISGTSGSAYEQYF.

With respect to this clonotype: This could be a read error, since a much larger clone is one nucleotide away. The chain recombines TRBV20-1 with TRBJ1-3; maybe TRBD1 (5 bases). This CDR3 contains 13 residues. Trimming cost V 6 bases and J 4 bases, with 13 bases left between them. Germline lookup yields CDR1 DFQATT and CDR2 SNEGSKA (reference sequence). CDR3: CSAPQVSGNTIYF. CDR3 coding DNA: TGCAGTGCCCCACAGGTTTCCGGAAACACCATATATTTT.

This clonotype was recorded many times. CDR3 sequence (DNA): TGTGCCAGCAGTTACCAGGGTCATCAGCCCCAGCATTTT. It specifies CASSYQGHQPQHF. V gene TRBV6-2 or TRBV6-3 combines with J gene TRBJ1-5; weak D call: TRBD1 (5 bases). Looked up from germline, CDR1 is MNHEY and CDR2 is SVGEGT. The CDR3 has 13 amino acids. V lost 2 bases and J lost 5, with 7 bases in between.

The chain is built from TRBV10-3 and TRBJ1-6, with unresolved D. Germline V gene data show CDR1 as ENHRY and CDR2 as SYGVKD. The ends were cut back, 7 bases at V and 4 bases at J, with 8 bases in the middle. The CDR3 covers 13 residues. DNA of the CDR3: TGTGCCATCACCGACGGATATAATTCACCCCTCCACTTT. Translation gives CAITDGYNSPLHF.

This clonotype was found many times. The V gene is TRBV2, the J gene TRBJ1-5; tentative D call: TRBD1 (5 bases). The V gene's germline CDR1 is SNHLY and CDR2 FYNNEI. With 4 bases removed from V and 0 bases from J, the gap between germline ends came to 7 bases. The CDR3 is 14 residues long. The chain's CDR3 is CASSGQTSNQPQHF. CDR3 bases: TGTGCCAGCAGTGGACAGACTAGCAATCAGCCCCAGCATTTT.

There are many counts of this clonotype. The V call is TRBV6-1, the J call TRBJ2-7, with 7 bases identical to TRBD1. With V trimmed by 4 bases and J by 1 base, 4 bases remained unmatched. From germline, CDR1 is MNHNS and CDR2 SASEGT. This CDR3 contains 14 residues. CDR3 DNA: TGTGCCAGCAGTGTTGGGGGACAGTCCTACGAGCAGTACTTC. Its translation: CASSVGGQSYEQYF.

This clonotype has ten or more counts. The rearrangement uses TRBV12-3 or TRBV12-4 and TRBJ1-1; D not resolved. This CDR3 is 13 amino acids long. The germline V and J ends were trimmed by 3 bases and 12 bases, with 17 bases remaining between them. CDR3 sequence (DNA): TGTGCCAGCAGTTTGATCTCTGACTCAGCGACTTTCTTT. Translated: CASSLISDSATFF.